The 14 T cell receptor beta chains presented below share a single source sample, sequenced in a study of PD-L1 blockade in urothelial cancer. Regarding time point: pretreatment peripheral blood. The method was immunoSEQ multiplex PCR; TCRdb's version includes in-frame clones alone and lacks a portion of them. The sample yields 35,000 to 45,000 clones, roughly 88% seen once. The sample was PBMCs, taken around atezolizumab (anti-PD-L1) treatment. The source of these receptors is a donor at least 40 years old with urothelial cancer.

The V and J genes are TRBV28 and TRBJ1-3; 7 nucleotides align to TRBD1. This CDR3 contains 15 residues. J lost 0 bases, V lost 6 bases, and 5 bases had no gene match. Germline CDR1 is MDHEN and CDR2 is SYDVKM. The chain's CDR3 is CASSADRASGNTIYF. In nucleotides, the CDR3 is TGTGCCAGCAGCGCTGACAGGGCCTCTGGAAACACCATATATTTT.

This clone showed up just once. The CDR3 sequence is CASTSGVRQPQHF. In DNA, the CDR3 is TGTGCCAGCACCTCGGGGGTCCGTCAGCCCCAGCATTTT. This chain links TRBV7-9 with TRBJ1-5; perhaps TRBD1 as D (5 bases). Germline V gives CDR1 SEHNR, CDR2 FQNEAQ (reference sequence). CDR3 size: 13 residues. V shed 7 bases and J shed 6 bases, with 13 bases lying between them. The variable domain in full, with the rest retrieved from reference TRBV7-9 and TRBJ1-5, is DTGVSQNPRHKITKRGQNVTFRCDPISEHNRLYWYRQTLGQGPEFLTYFQNEAQLEKSRLLSDRFSAERPKGSFSTLEIQRTEQGDSAMYLCASTSGVRQPQHFGDGTRLSIL.

J is TRBJ2-3 and V is TRBV27; the D is unclear. Trimming took off 8 bases at V and 1 base at J, with 19 bases between the two ends. The CDR3 extends over 16 amino acids. Germline V gene sequence: CDR1 MNHEY, CDR2 SMNVEV (reference sequence). The CDR3 coding sequence is TGTGCCAGCGGTGGAGCTTATGCTGGAGGCACAGATACGCAGTATTTT. Encoded protein: CASGGAYAGGTDTQYF.

This chain connects TRBV9 to TRBJ1-1; D is possibly TRBD1 (5 bases). CDR1 and CDR2 (germline): SGDLS, YYNGEE. This CDR3 contains 14 residues. Trimming pared 4 bases from V and 1 base from J, leaving 11 bases between. DNA for the CDR3: TGTGCCAGCAGCCCCAGGGCAGGGAACACTGAAGCTTTCTTT. Translating it yields CASSPRAGNTEAFF.

The V gene is TRBV5-6, the J gene TRBJ2-1; no firm D call. CDR3 length equals 12 residues. Trimming pared 2 bases from V and 5 bases from J, leaving 5 bases between. The germline V gene has CDR1 SGHDT and CDR2 YYEEEE. CDR3 in amino acids: CASSLGDNEQFF. Written as DNA, the CDR3 is TGTGCCAGCAGCTTAGGAGACAATGAGCAGTTCTTC. Using reference TRBV5-6 and TRBJ2-1 for the parts outside the CDR3, the full variable domain is DAGVTQSPTHLIKTRGQQVTLRCSPKSGHDTVSWYQQALGQGPQFIFQYYEEEERQRGNFPDRFSGHQFPNYSSELNVNALLLGDSALYLCASSLGDNEQFFGPGTRLTVL.

The chain couples TRBV27 to TRBJ1-1, with D possibly being TRBD1 (5 bases). CDR1 MNHEY and CDR2 SMNVEV come from the germline V gene (reference sequence). This CDR3 is 13 amino acids long. V was shortened by 2 bases and J by 4 bases, with 8 bases between the two germline ends. The CDR3, as DNA: TGTGCCAGCAGTTTAGGCGGGGGCACTGAAGCTTTCTTT. This encodes CASSLGGGTEAFF.

This clone was seen only a few times. The V call is TRBV7-8, the J call TRBJ2-1, with 8 bases lining up with TRBD2. V lost 5 bases to trimming and J lost 0 bases; unmatched junction nucleotides: 9. CDR1 is SGHVS and CDR2 is FQNEAQ in the germline V gene. The CDR3 consists of 17 residues. The CDR3 DNA reads TGTGCCAGCAGCGCCCTCGGGGGGGAAAGCTCCTACAATGAGCAGTTCTTC. This sequence encodes CASSALGGESSYNEQFF.

CDR3 region: CASSQAGYNTIYF. DNA of the CDR3: TGTGCCAGCAGCCAAGCAGGGTACAACACCATATATTTT. V gene TRBV14 combines with J gene TRBJ1-3, with D possibly matching TRBD1 (5 bases). The CDR3 covers 13 residues. Germline V gene data show CDR1 as SGHDN and CDR2 as FVKESK. Trimming cost V 1 base and J 7 bases, with 8 bases left between them.

The chain links TRBV28 to TRBJ1-5; D remains unclear. The germline gives CDR1 MDHEN, CDR2 SYDVKM. The CDR3 spans 15 residues. Trimming pared 6 bases from V and 2 bases from J, leaving 14 bases between. The CDR3 protein is CASSPGGPGNQPQHF. The CDR3 nucleotides are TGTGCCAGCAGCCCCGGCGGGCCGGGCAATCAGCCCCAGCATTTT.

The rearrangement uses TRBV5-4 and TRBJ2-1, with TRBD2 identical over 7 bases. The CDR3 is 15 residues long. With V trimmed by 0 bases and J by 7 bases, 7 bases remained unmatched. The germline gives CDR1 SGHNT, CDR2 YYREEE (reference sequence). The CDR3 loop is CASSLGVGGLNEQFF. CDR3 coding DNA: TGTGCCAGCAGCTTGGGGGTGGGAGGGCTGAATGAGCAGTTCTTC.

Here the CDR3 DNA reads TGTGCCAGCGGGCGCGGGAGACAAGATACGCAGTATTTT. Its translation is CASGRGRQDTQYF. The genes are TRBV6-5 and TRBJ2-3; TRBD2 aligns across 7 bases. Germline V gene lookup returns CDR1 MNHEY and CDR2 SVGAGI. This CDR3 is built from 13 residues. The trim removed 8 bases at V and 5 bases at J, leaving 7 bases unmatched.

The chain recombines TRBV6-5 with TRBJ1-1; no clear D. V was clipped by 0 bases and J by 6 bases, with 14 bases between them. This CDR3 has 15 residues. Germline V gives CDR1 MNHEY, CDR2 SVGAGI. CDR3 coding DNA: TGTGCCAGCAGTTACTCGACTAGCGGAAATCCTGAAGCTTTCTTT. Translating gives CASSYSTSGNPEAFF.

The CDR3 DNA reads as TGTGCCAGCTCACCACTGACAGGGGGCGTGGAAAAACTGTTTTTT. As protein: CASSPLTGGVEKLFF. V usage is TRBV18 and J usage is TRBJ1-4; 10 bases match TRBD1. CDR3 length equals 15 residues. Germline V CDR1 and CDR2: KGHSH, LQKENI. The V segment lost 1 base and the J segment 8 bases; nucleotides outside the gene matches: 4.

This sequence joins TRBV28 and TRBJ1-5; TRBD1 is a possible D gene (6 bases). The CDR3 has 15 amino acids. Germline assignment: CDR1 MDHEN and CDR2 SYDVKM. Trimming took 2 bases from V and 5 from J, leaving 13 bases between them. The CDR3 DNA reads as TGTGCCAGCAGTTTAGGGGGGGCCGGGTATCAGCCCCAGCATTTT. Translation gives CASSLGGAGYQPQHF.